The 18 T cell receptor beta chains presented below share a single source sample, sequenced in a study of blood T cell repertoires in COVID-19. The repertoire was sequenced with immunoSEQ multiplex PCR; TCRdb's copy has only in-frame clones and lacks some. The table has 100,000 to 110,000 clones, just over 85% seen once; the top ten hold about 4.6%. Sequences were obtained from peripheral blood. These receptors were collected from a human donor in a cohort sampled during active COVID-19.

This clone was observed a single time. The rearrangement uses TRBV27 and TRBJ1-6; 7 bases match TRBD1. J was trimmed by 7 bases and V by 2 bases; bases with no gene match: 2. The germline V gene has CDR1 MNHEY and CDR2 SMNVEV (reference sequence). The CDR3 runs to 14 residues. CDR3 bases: TGTGCCAGCAGTTTAGGGACAGAAAATTCACCCCTCCACTTT. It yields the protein CASSLGTENSPLHF.

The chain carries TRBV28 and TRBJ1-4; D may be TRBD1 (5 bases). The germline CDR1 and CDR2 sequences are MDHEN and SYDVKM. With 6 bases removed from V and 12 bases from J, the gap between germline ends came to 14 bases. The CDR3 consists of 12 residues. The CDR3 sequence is CASSVQKGELFF. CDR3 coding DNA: TGTGCCAGCAGCGTCCAAAAAGGGGAACTGTTTTTT.

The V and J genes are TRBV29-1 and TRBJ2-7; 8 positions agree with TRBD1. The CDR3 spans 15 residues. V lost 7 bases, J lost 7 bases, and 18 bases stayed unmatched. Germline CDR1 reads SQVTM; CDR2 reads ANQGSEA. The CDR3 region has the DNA TGCAGCGCATTGGACAGGGCCAGTTATTCAGGGGAGCAGTACTTC. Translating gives CSALDRASYSGEQYF.

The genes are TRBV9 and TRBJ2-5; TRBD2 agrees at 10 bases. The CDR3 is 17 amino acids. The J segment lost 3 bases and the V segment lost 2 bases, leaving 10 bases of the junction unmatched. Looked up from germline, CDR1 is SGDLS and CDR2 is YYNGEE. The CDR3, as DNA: TGTGCCAGCAGCGTCGGATTTAGCGGGAGGAGTGAAGAGACCCAGTACTTC. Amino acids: CASSVGFSGRSEETQYF.

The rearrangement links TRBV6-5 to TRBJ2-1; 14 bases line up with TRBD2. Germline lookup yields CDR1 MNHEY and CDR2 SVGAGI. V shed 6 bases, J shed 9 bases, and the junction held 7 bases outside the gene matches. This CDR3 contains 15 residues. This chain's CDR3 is CASSTGLAGDGEQFF. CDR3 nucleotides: TGTGCCAGCAGCACGGGACTAGCGGGAGATGGTGAGCAGTTCTTC.

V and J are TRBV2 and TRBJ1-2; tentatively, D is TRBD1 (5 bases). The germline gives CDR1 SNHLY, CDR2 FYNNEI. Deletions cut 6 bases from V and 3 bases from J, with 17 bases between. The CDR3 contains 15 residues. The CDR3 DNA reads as TGTGCCAGCAGGGCCCAGACGGGGGGGTACTATGGCTACACCTTC. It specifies CASRAQTGGYYGYTF.

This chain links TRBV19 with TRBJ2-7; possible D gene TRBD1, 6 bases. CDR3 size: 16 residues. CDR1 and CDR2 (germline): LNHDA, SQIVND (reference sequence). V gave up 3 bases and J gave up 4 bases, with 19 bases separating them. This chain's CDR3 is CASSIAVGAKGYEQYF. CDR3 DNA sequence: TGTGCCAGTAGTATCGCAGTGGGGGCCAAAGGATACGAGCAGTACTTC. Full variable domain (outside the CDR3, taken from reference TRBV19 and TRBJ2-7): DGGITQSPKYLFRKEGQNVTLSCEQNLNHDAMYWYRQDPGQGLRLIYYSQIVNDFQKGDIAEGYSVSREKKESFPLTVTSAQKNPTAFYLCASSIAVGAKGYEQYFGPGTRLTVT.

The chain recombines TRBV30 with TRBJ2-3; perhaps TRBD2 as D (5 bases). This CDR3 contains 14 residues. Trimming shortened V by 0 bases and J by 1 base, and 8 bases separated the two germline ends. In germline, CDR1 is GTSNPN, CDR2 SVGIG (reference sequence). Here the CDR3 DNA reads TGTGCCTGGAGTGTACCCGGGGGCACAGATACGCAGTATTTT. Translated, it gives CAWSVPGGTDTQYF. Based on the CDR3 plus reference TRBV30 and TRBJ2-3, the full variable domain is SQTIHQWPATLVQPVGSPLSLECTVEGTSNPNLYWYRQAAGRGLQLLFYSVGIGQISSEVPQNLSASRPQDRQFILSSKKLLLSDSGFYLCAWSVPGGTDTQYFGPGTRLTVL.

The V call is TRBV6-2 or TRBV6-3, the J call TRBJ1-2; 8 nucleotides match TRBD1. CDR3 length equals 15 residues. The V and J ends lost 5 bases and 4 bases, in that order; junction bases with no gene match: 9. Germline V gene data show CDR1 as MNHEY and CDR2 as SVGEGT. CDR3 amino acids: CASSPRTGTGYGYTF. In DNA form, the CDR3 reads TGTGCCAGCAGTCCCCGGACAGGGACCGGCTATGGCTACACCTTC.

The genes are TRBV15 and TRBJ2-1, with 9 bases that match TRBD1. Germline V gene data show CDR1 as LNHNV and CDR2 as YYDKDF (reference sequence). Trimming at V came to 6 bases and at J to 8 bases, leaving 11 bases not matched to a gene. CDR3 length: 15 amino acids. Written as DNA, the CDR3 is TGTGCCACCAGTAAACGGACAGGGGACTCCTATGAGCAGTTCTTC. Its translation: CATSKRTGDSYEQFF.

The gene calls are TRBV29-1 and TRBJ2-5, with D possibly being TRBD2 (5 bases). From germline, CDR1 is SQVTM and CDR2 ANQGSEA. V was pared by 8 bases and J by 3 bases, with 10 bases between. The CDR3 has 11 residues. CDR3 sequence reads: CSTDGEETQYF. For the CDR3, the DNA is TGCAGCACGGACGGGGAAGAGACCCAGTACTTC.

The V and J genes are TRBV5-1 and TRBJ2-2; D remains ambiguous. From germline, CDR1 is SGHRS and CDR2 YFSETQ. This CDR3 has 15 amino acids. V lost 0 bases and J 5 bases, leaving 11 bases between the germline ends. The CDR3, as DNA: TGCGCCAGCAGCTTGGGTGGGCCCGCGACCGGGGAGCTGTTTTTT. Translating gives CASSLGGPATGELFF.

The CDR3 DNA reads as TGTGCCAGCAGTTTATACCCAGTCGGCGGGAGGGCTTCTGGGGCCAACGTCCTGACTTTC. It yields the protein CASSLYPVGGRASGANVLTF. This chain uses TRBV27 with TRBJ2-6, with 9 nucleotides matching TRBD2. The CDR3 covers 20 residues. V lost 1 base, J lost 1 base, and 11 bases stayed unmatched. The germline gives CDR1 MNHEY, CDR2 SMNVEV (reference sequence).

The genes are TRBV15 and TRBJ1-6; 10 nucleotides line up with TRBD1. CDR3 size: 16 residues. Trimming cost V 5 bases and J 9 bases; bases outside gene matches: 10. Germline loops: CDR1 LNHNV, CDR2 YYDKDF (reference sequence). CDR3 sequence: CATSRRVGTGASPLHF. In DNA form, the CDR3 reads TGTGCCACCAGCCGACGGGTAGGGACAGGGGCTTCACCCCTCCACTTT.

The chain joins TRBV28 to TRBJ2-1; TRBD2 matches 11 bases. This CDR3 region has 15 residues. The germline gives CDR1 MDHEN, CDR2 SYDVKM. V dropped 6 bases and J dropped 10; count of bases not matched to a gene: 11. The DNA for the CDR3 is TGTGCCAGCAGACTAGCGGGGGTCGCCCGGGGGGAGCAGTTCTTC. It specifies CASRLAGVARGEQFF. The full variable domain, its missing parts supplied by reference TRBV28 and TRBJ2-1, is DVKVTQSSRYLVKRTGEKVFLECVQDMDHENMFWYRQDPGLGLRLIYFSYDVKMKEKGDIPEGYSVSREKKERFSLILESASTNQTSMYLCASRLAGVARGEQFFGPGTRLTVL.

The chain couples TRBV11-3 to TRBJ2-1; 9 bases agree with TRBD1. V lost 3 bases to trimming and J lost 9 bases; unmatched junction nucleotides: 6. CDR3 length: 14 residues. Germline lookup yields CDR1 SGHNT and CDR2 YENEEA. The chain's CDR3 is CASSFQTGGGEQFF. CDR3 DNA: TGTGCCAGCAGCTTCCAAACAGGGGGCGGTGAGCAGTTCTTC.

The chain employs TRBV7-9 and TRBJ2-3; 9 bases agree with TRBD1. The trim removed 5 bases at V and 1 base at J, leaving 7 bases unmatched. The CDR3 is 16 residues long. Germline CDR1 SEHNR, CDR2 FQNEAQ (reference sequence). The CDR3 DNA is TGTGCCAGCAGCATCGGACAGGGGAGGGGCACAGATACGCAGTATTTT. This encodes CASSIGQGRGTDTQYF.

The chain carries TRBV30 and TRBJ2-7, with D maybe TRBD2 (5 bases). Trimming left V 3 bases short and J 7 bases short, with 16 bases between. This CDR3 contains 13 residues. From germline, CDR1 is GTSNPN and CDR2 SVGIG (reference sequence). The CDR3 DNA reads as TGTGCCTGGAGCCTAGATTTGACGGGGGAGCAGTACTTC. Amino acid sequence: CAWSLDLTGEQYF.